The subject of this entry is one T cell receptor beta chain. This clonotype appeared many times. Its antigen is still unknown. One base away there is no much larger clone; base qualities are not given. Via the germline V gene, CDR1 is SGHRS and CDR2 YFSETQ. Measured from the cysteine to the phenylalanine, the CDR3 is 13 residues long. Left in the record is the CDR3 DNA by itself, 39 bases read in frame from the first base. Trimming takes 3 bases from V and 6 bases from J, and the germline ends sit 10 bases apart. This sample was taken from a study of CD8 T cells in ankylosing spondylitis (dated by TCRdb to about 2017). Background on the whole study: To find TCR variants linked to disease, the study profiled T cell receptor beta repertoires in ankylosing spondylitis patients and healthy donors. The full study cohort comprised 20 to 25 ankylosing spondylitis patients and 85 to 120 healthy donors. Peripheral blood samples were taken, and synovial fluid was additionally collected from ankylosing spondylitis patients. What the authors observed across the whole study: Some motif variants had previously been reported in the synovial fluid and blood of reactive arthritis patients, which suggests shared mechanisms of disease initiation. The disease-linked clones were reported as significantly enriched in matched synovial fluid samples from ankylosing spondylitis patients. In peripheral blood, the disease-linked clones were found at relatively low frequencies and had a CD8+ phenotype. A TCR beta motif made up of several highly homologous amino acid variants appeared to be characteristic of blood from ankylosing spondylitis patients.

The instrument given in TCRdb is Illumina HiSeq 2500. Quantitative 5'-RACE with molecular barcodes was the method used to prepare the TCR beta libraries. For the original study's pipeline: To identify disease-linked TCR variants, a new computational method was used, one built on a probabilistic model of VDJ rearrangement. TCRdb reprocessing: public reads trimmed at Q25 with fastp, clones called with MiXCR, in-frame beta chains kept. Every distinct CDR3 protein forms one entry, paired with its most common genes and DNA. TCRdb, not the authors, supplied the V and J calls. This sample has hundreds of thousands of distinct CDR3 sequences in its table, and 12% of those were observed once. The ten largest make up under 7.5% of the sample.

The TCR was taken from a male donor with ankylosing spondylitis. Input material: blood, either unsorted or a sorted T cell fraction (not recorded which). Recombination joined TRBV5-1 with TRBJ2-1; possibly the D gene is TRBD1, per 6 matching bases. The DNA sequence is TGCGCCAGCAGCTCTGACAGGCTCAATGAGCAGTTCTTC. The translation is CASSSDRLNEQFF.